What follows are 25 T cell receptor beta chains derived from one specimen sequenced in a study of blood T cell repertoires in COVID-19. This table comes from immunoSEQ multiplex PCR, and its TCRdb copy is limited to in-frame clones, with some not included. Of under 300,000 clones in the sample, about 90% are singletons; the top ten hold under 2.5%. Sequenced material: PBMCs or T cells enriched from blood (not recorded which). The receptors derive from a woman in her late teens or twenties who had recovered from COVID-19.

This clone was counted between two and nine times. The chain uses TRBV6-5 and TRBJ1-2; the D is unclear. This CDR3 is 15 amino acids long. Between the trimmed V and J ends, which lost 5 bases and 4 bases, there was a span of 17 bases. Germline V gene sequence: CDR1 MNHEY, CDR2 SVGAGI. CDR3 sequence (DNA): TGTGCCAGCAGTCCGGGTGGACTTACCCCCTATGGCTACACCTTC. Its protein product is CASSPGGLTPYGYTF.

The chain recombines TRBV15 with TRBJ1-6; 7 positions match TRBD1. CDR3 size: 16 residues. CDR1 is LNHNV and CDR2 is YYDKDF in the germline V gene (reference sequence). V gave up 3 bases and J gave up 9 bases; unmatched junction bases: 11. In DNA form, the CDR3 reads TGTGCCACCAGCAGGGACCGAACAGGGGTGGGTTCACCCCTCCACTTT. Its translation: CATSRDRTGVGSPLHF.

In this sample, this clone turned up a few times. The V gene is TRBV5-4, the J gene TRBJ2-1; 8 nucleotides agree with TRBD1. The ends lost 5 bases at V and 2 bases at J; junction bases unmatched: 3. The CDR3 extends over 14 amino acids. Germline CDR1 is SGHNT and CDR2 is YYREEE (reference sequence). The CDR3 region has the DNA TGTGCCAGCAGTGGGACAGGAACCTACAATGAGCAGTTCTTC. Its protein product is CASSGTGTYNEQFF.

The chain recombines TRBV21-1 with TRBJ1-1; no check of the table's D call, TRBD1, against the DNA was made. TRBV21-1 has pseudogene status. The CDR3 covers 15 residues. DNA for the CDR3: TGTGCCAGCAGCACCCAGTCTGAACATTACACTGAAGCTTTCTTT. It encodes CASSTQSEHYTEAFF.

This clone has just a few counts. This chain links TRBV5-4 with TRBJ1-2; 10 bases agree with TRBD1. The junction had 9 bases not matched to a gene; V was cut back by 2 bases and J by 8 bases. From germline, CDR1 is SGHNT and CDR2 YYREEE (reference sequence). The CDR3 covers 15 residues. This CDR3 reads CASSLPLGTGVGYTF. DNA for the CDR3: TGTGCCAGCAGCTTACCTCTTGGGACAGGGGTAGGCTACACCTTC.

The genes are TRBV5-4 and TRBJ2-3; 8 bases map to TRBD1. CDR3 length: 14 residues. In germline, CDR1 is SGHNT, CDR2 YYREEE (reference sequence). V lost 0 bases, J lost 11 bases, and 8 bases stayed unmatched. Here the CDR3 reads CASSLGQGANLQYF. The DNA for the CDR3 is TGTGCCAGCAGCTTGGGGCAGGGGGCGAATTTGCAGTATTTT.

V gene TRBV28 combines with J gene TRBJ1-2; 9 nucleotides line up with TRBD1. This CDR3 region has 15 residues. Germline CDR1 is MDHEN and CDR2 is SYDVKM. Trimming cost V 3 bases and J 0 bases; bases outside gene matches: 2. The chain's CDR3 is CASSLRDRANYGYTF. CDR3 in DNA: TGTGCCAGCAGTTTGAGGGACAGGGCTAACTATGGCTACACCTTC.

CDR3 sequence (DNA): TGCGCCAGCATGAGCGGGGGATCTAACTATGGCTACACCTTC. Its protein is CASMSGGSNYGYTF. This chain links TRBV5-1 with TRBJ1-2, with TRBD1 as a possible D gene (5 bases). Germline V gene data show CDR1 as SGHRS and CDR2 as YFSETQ. CDR3 length: 14 residues. V was cut by 6 bases and J by 0 bases, with 12 bases left in between.

The chain combines TRBV19 with TRBJ1-1; 7 nucleotides match TRBD1. The CDR3 runs 17 residues. Germline V gene data show CDR1 as LNHDA and CDR2 as SQIVND (reference sequence). The J segment lost 1 base and the V segment lost 2 bases, leaving 10 bases of the junction unmatched. This CDR3 is CASSIPNRGPPNTEAFF. CDR3 sequence (DNA): TGTGCCAGTAGTATACCTAACAGGGGACCTCCGAACACTGAAGCTTTCTTT.

This clone was seen a single time. This rearrangement joins TRBV7-2 to TRBJ2-7; D may be TRBD1 (5 bases). Germline assignment: CDR1 SGHTA and CDR2 FQGNSA. V was shortened by 0 bases and J by 6 bases, with 15 bases between the two germline ends. The CDR3 runs to 15 residues. The CDR3 loop is CASSLAPDIPFEQYF. For the CDR3, the DNA is TGTGCCAGCAGCTTAGCCCCGGACATTCCCTTCGAGCAGTACTTC.

The chain uses TRBV2 and TRBJ1-6, with TRBD1 identical over 9 bases. The V segment lost 7 bases and the J segment 4 bases; nucleotides outside the gene matches: 14. There are 18 residues in the CDR3. In germline, CDR1 is SNHLY, CDR2 FYNNEI. This chain's CDR3 is CASIPPRRGQGYNSPLHF. The CDR3 nucleotides are TGTGCCAGCATCCCCCCCCGGAGGGGACAGGGATATAATTCACCCCTCCACTTT.

The chain links TRBV6-5 to TRBJ1-5; 9 bases agree with TRBD1. V lost 6 bases to trimming and J lost 15 bases; unmatched junction nucleotides: 12. The CDR3 sequence is 13 residues long. The germline V gene encodes CDR1 MNHEY and CDR2 SVGAGI. This CDR3 reads CASSRTGGALWHF. CDR3 coding DNA: TGTGCCAGCAGCCGTACAGGGGGCGCGTTGTGGCATTTT.

The chain recombines TRBV25-1 with TRBJ2-7, with D possibly being TRBD1 (6 bases). There are 14 residues in the CDR3. The germline gives CDR1 MGHDK, CDR2 SYGVNS. V was shortened by 6 bases and J by 2 bases, with 14 bases between the two germline ends. CDR3 coding DNA: TGTGCCAGCAGATCTACAGGGAGCGCCTACGAGCAGTACTTC. As protein: CASRSTGSAYEQYF.

This chain connects TRBV7-2 to TRBJ2-7, with a possible D match to TRBD1 (6 bases). This CDR3 is 14 amino acids long. Trimming stripped 1 base from V and 2 bases from J, with 9 bases between. The germline gives CDR1 SGHTA, CDR2 FQGNSA. CDR3 DNA sequence: TGTGCCAGCAGCTTAGATGCAGGGGCCTACGAGCAGTACTTC. It encodes CASSLDAGAYEQYF. Looking up the rest from reference TRBV7-2 and TRBJ2-7 gives the full variable domain: GAGVSQSPSNKVTEKGKDVELRCDPISGHTALYWYRQSLGQGLEFLIYFQGNSAPDKSGLPSDRFSAERTGGSVSTLTIQRTQQEDSAVYLCASSLDAGAYEQYFGPGTRLTVT.

The rearrangement joins TRBV19 to TRBJ1-2, with TRBD1 matching over 10 bases. This CDR3 has 14 amino acids. Germline lookup yields CDR1 LNHDA and CDR2 SQIVND (reference sequence). Germline trimming cut 9 bases from V and 4 bases from J; bases unmatched to any gene: 8. CDR3 bases: TGTGCCAGCACAACCCGGGACAGGGGCTATGGCTACACCTTC. This codes for CASTTRDRGYGYTF.

This clone is a singleton in its sample. The chain has TRBV13 and TRBJ1-1; TRBD1 matches at 9 bases. Germline CDR1 and CDR2: PRHDT and FYEKMQ (reference sequence). This CDR3 contains 16 residues. With 0 bases clipped from V and 4 bases from J, the junction kept 6 bases outside the gene matches. This chain's CDR3 is CASSLGRGQGTTEAFF. CDR3 nucleotide sequence: TGTGCCAGCAGCTTAGGAAGGGGACAGGGAACCACTGAAGCTTTCTTT.

The rearrangement joins TRBV27 to TRBJ2-1, with 7 bases aligning to TRBD2. Germline V gives CDR1 MNHEY, CDR2 SMNVEV (reference sequence). V shed 3 bases, J shed 7 bases, and the junction held 3 bases outside the gene matches. The CDR3 consists of 13 residues. The CDR3 nucleotides read TGTGCCAGCAGTTTTCCGGGGGGTAATGAGCAGTTCTTC. It yields the protein CASSFPGGNEQFF.

V usage is TRBV10-3 and J usage is TRBJ1-3, with no clear D. Between the trimmed V and J ends, which lost 2 bases and 0 bases, there was a span of 5 bases. There are 14 residues in the CDR3. The germline V gene encodes CDR1 ENHRY and CDR2 SYGVKD. The CDR3 loop is CAISEGVSGNTIYF. DNA for the CDR3: TGTGCCATCAGTGAGGGAGTCTCTGGAAACACCATATATTTT.

This CDR3 reads CASSKSGGSTDTQYF. In DNA form, the CDR3 reads TGTGCCAGCAGTAAGAGCGGGGGAAGCACAGATACGCAGTATTTT. The chain joins TRBV11-3 to TRBJ2-3; 8 nucleotides match TRBD2. CDR3 length equals 15 residues. In germline, CDR1 is SGHNT, CDR2 YENEEA. The J segment lost 0 bases and the V segment lost 6 bases, leaving 5 bases of the junction unmatched.

V and J are TRBV11-2 and TRBJ1-3, with no clear D. This CDR3 comprises 12 residues. The germline V gene encodes CDR1 SGHAT and CDR2 FQNNGV. The V end lost 5 bases, the J end lost 2 bases, and 4 bases lay between the germline ends. DNA for the CDR3: TGTGCCAGCAGCCCTACTGGAAACACCATATATTTT. This translates into CASSPTGNTIYF.

The chain couples TRBV5-1 to TRBJ1-3; D is ambiguous. Germline V gene data show CDR1 as SGHRS and CDR2 as YFSETQ. The CDR3 length is 16 residues. Trimming stripped 0 bases from V and 2 bases from J, with 12 bases between. The CDR3 sequence is CASSLARPRAGNTIYF. The DNA of the CDR3 is TGCGCCAGCAGCTTGGCGCGTCCCCGTGCTGGAAACACCATATATTTT.

The chain recombines TRBV4-1 with TRBJ1-2; TRBD1 matches 7 bases. The CDR3 extends over 14 amino acids. J was trimmed by 5 bases and V by 4 bases; bases with no gene match: 7. Germline V CDR1 and CDR2: MGHRA, YSYEKL. DNA for the CDR3: TGCGCCAGCAGCCTTTCAGGGGGAGCTTATGGCTACACCTTC. Its translation: CASSLSGGAYGYTF.

The chain carries TRBV5-1 and TRBJ1-2; D may be TRBD1 (5 bases). This CDR3 is 14 amino acids long. V shed 4 bases and J shed 4 bases, with 14 bases lying between them. Looked up from germline, CDR1 is SGHRS and CDR2 is YFSETQ. The CDR3 bases are TGCGCCAGCAGCGGATACCAGGGATCCTATGGCTACACCTTC. Amino acids: CASSGYQGSYGYTF. Combining the CDR3 with reference TRBV5-1 and TRBJ1-2 gives the whole variable domain KAGVTQTPRYLIKTRGQQVTLSCSPISGHRSVSWYQQTPGQGLQFLFEYFSETQRNKGNFPGRFSGRQFSNSRSEMNVSTLELGDSALYLCASSGYQGSYGYTFGSGTRLTVV.

This clone was seen a single time. The gene calls are TRBV28 and TRBJ2-7; D call uncertain. V was trimmed by 3 bases and J by 5 bases, leaving 14 bases between them. CDR3 size: 14 residues. Germline values: CDR1 MDHEN, CDR2 SYDVKM. The CDR3 sequence: CASSLGSQADEQYF. The CDR3 bases are TGTGCCAGCAGTTTGGGCTCTCAGGCCGACGAGCAGTACTTC.

CDR3 bases: TGTGCCAGTAAATCGGGAGGCTCTGGGGCCAACGTCCTGACTTTC. Encoded protein: CASKSGGSGANVLTF. V usage is TRBV28 and J usage is TRBJ2-6, with TRBD2 matching 7 bases. The CDR3 runs to 15 residues. The V gene's germline CDR1 is MDHEN and CDR2 SYDVKM. The V and J ends lost 9 bases and 0 bases, in that order; junction bases with no gene match: 5.